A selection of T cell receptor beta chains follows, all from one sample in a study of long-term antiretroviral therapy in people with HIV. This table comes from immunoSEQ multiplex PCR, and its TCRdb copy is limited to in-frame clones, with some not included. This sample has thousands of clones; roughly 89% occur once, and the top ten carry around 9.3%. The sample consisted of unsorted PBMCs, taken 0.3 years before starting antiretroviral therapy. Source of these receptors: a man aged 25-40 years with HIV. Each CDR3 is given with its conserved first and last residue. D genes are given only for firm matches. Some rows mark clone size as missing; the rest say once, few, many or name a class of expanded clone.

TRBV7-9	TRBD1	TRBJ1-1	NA	CASSFLTGWNTEAFF	TGTGCCAGCAGCTTCCTGACAGGGTGGAACACTGAAGCTTTCTTT
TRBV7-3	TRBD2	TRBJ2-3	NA	CASSPGLASDTQYF	TGTGCCAGCAGCCCCGGACTAGCGTCAGATACGCAGTATTTT
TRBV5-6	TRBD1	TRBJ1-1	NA	CASISLTGPSTGNTEAFF	TGTGCCAGCATCTCTCTGACAGGGCCCTCTACGGGGAACACTGAAGCTTTCTTT
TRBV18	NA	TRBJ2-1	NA	CASSPLLAGAHNEQFF	TGTGCCAGCTCACCACTGTTGGCGGGTGCCCACAATGAGCAGTTCTTC
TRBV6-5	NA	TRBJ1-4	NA	CASSRGVSNEKLFF	TGTGCCAGCAGCAGGGGTGTCTCTAATGAAAAACTGTTTTTT
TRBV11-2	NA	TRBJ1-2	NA	CASSLGRGTGAQSSYGYTF	TGTGCCAGCAGCTTAGGTCGGGGGACCGGCGCACAGTCTTCATATGGCTACACCTTC
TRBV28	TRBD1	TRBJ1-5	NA	CASSSGQGNNQPQHF	TGTGCCAGCAGCTCGGGACAGGGGAACAATCAGCCCCAGCATTTT
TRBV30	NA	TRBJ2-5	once	CAWAGGQQETQYF	TGTGCCTGGGCAGGAGGCCAACAAGAGACCCAGTACTTC
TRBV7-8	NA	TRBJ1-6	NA	CASSSLGGVTNSPLHF	TGTGCCAGCAGCTCACTTGGCGGGGTAACTAATTCACCCCTCCACTTT
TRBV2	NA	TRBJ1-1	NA	CASSENTEAFF	TGTGCCAGCAGTGAAAACACTGAAGCTTTCTTT
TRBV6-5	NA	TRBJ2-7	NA	CASSYEGEQYF	TGTGCCAGCAGTTACGAGGGTGAGCAGTACTTC